This entry features one T cell receptor beta chain sequence. Its antigen is not known. The source of the sample is a study of monozygotic twins with inflammatory bowel disease. TCRdb re-called the 5' RACE reads; one entry per CDR3 protein, DNA not given. The sample's table shows 350,000 to 550,000 distinct CDR3 sequences. Regarding the study as a whole: The co-twins with IBD showed lower TCRbeta diversity (inverse Simpson) than their healthy siblings.

This CDR3 has 14 amino acids. The germline V gene encodes CDR1 ENHRY and CDR2 SYGVKD. The sample was blood. The chain has TRBV10-3 and TRBJ2-2; with no DNA, the TCRdb D assignment of TRBD1 cannot be verified. This clonotype was sampled from a human donor with ulcerative colitis or Crohn's disease, or a healthy co-twin of an affected twin (not recorded which). The CDR3 loop is CAISERGKAGELFF.